Sequencing of this T cell receptor beta chain was carried out in a study of CD8+CD57+ T cells in acquired aplastic anemia. As for the study in general: Yields of DNA that came from sorted CD4+ and CD8+ cells averaged roughly 3.2 ug. Around 11 million reads, on average, were obtained for CD4+ cells from healthy donors.

Turning to this clonotype: No antigen is known for it. Being one base from a much bigger clone, this may be a read error.

CDR1 is DFQATT and CDR2 is SNEGSKA in the germline V gene (reference sequence). The CDR3 spans 15 residues. Points from the study as a whole: Both patients and controls carried the same twenty-nine CD8+ CDR3 sequences. With respect to CD8+ Simpson's diversity, patients and controls did not differ significantly.

Genomic DNA constituted the template upon which TCR beta VDJ and CDR3 profiling was performed. TCRdb itself ran the reads through MiXCR, one entry per CDR3 protein. Here the sample spans fewer than 200,000 distinct CDR3 sequences, approximately 60% being singletons. This clonotype was obtained from a human donor in good health. Sequencing was carried out using sorted CD4+, CD8+, or CD8+CD57+ T cells (not recorded which) from PBMCs. The rearrangement uses TRBV20-1 and TRBJ1-2, with 12 bases lining up with TRBD1. The CDR3 reads CSARGQGAKDYGYAF. The DNA of the CDR3 is TGCAGTGCTAGGGGACAGGGGGCGAAAGACTATGGCTACGCCTTC.